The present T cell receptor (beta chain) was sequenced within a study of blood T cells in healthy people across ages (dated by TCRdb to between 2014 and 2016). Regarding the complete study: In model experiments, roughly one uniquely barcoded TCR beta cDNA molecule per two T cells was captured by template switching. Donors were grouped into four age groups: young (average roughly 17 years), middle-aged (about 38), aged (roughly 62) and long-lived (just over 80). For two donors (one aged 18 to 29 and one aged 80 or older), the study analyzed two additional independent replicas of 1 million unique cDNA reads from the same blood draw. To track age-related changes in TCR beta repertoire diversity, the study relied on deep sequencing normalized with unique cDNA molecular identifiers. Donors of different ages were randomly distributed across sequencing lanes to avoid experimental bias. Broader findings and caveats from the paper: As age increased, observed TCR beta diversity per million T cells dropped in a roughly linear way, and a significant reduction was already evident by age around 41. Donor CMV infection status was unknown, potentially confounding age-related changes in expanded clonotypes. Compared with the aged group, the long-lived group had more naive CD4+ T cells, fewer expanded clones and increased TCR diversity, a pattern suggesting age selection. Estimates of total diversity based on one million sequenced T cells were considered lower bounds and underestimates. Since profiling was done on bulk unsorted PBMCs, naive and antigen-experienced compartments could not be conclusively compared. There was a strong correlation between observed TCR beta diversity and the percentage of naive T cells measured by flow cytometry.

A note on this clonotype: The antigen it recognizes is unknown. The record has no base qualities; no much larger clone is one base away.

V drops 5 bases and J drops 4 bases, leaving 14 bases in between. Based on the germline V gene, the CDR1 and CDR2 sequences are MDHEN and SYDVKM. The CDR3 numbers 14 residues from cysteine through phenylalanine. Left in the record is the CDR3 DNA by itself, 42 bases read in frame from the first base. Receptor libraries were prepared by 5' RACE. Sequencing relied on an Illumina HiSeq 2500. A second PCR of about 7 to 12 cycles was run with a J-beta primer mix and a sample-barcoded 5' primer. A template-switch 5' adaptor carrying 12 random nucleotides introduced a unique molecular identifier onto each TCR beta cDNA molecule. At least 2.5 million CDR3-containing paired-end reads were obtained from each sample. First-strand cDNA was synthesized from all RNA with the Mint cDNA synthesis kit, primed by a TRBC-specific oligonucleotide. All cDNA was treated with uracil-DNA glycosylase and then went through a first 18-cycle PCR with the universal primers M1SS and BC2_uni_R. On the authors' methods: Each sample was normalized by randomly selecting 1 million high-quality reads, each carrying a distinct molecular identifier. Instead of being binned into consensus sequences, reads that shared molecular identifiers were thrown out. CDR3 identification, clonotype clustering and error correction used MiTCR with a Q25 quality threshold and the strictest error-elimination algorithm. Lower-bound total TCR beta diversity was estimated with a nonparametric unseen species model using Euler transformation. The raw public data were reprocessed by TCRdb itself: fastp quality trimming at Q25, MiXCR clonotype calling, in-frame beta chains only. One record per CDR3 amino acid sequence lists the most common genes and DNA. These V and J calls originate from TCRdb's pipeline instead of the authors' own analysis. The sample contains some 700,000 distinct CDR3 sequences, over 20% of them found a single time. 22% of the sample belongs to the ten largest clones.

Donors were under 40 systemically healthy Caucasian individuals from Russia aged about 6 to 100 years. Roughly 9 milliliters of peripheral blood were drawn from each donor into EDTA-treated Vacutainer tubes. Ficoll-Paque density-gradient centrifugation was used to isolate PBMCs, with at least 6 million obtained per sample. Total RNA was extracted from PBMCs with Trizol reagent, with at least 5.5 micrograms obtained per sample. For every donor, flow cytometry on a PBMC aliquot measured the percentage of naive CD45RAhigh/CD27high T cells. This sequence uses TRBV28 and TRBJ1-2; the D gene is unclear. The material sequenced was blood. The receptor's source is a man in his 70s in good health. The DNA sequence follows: TGTGCCAGCAGTCCGCCGACAACCAGCTATGGCTACACCTTC. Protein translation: CASSPPTTSYGYTF.